This T cell receptor (beta chain) was recorded in a study of blood T cell repertoires in COVID-19. Followed over time, Seattle patients had been enrolled while infection was active. Original analysis: Quantification of nucleated cells was approximated via reference gene primer amplification. Assay used: immunoSEQ multiplex PCR; TCRdb lists only in-frame clones, some missing. V and J calls and clone size are those listed in that table; D and trimming were worked out from the DNA. Of over 200,000 clones in the sample, about 80% were seen once. Germline lookup yields CDR1 SEHNR and CDR2 FQNEAQ (reference sequence). CDR3 size: 15 residues. J gave up 4 bases and V 6 bases, and 8 bases lay outside the gene matches.

The sequence came from a woman of 80 years or more with COVID-19, enrolled during active disease. This chain connects TRBV7-9 to TRBJ1-1; 10 bases match TRBD1. What was sequenced was peripheral blood. The CDR3 is CASRGGTGVGTEAFF. In DNA, the CDR3 is TGTGCCAGCAGGGGAGGGACAGGGGTCGGCACTGAAGCTTTCTTT.